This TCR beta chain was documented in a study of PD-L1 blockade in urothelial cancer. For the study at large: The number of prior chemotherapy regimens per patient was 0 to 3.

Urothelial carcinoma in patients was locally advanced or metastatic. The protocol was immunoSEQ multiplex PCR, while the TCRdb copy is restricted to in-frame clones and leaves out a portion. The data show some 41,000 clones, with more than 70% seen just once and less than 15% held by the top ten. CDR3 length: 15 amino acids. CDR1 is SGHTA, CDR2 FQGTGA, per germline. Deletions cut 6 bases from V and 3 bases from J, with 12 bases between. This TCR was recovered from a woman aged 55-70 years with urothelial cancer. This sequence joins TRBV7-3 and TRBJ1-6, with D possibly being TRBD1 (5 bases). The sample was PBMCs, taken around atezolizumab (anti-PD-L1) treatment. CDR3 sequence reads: CASRVGPGYNSPLHF. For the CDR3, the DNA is TGTGCCAGCAGGGTGGGGCCGGGCTATAATTCACCCCTCCACTTT.